The T cell receptor (beta chain) described here comes from a study of shared clonotypes between healthy human individuals. As defined, naive CD8 cells were CD45RO-negative and positively selected for CCR7, with terminally differentiated effector memory CD45RA+ cells excluded. Sequencing was performed with immunoSEQ multiplex PCR; in TCRdb, only in-frame clones are kept and a portion is missing. The sample yields about 2.1 million clones, 90% to 95% seen once. The V gene's germline CDR1 is MNHEY and CDR2 SVGAGI. This CDR3 has 11 residues. V lost 4 bases, J lost 8 bases, and 8 bases lay in between. Sample: naive CD8+ T cells from PBMCs. This chain connects TRBV6-5 to TRBJ1-1, with D possibly being TRBD1 (6 bases). The clonotype was recovered from a young man in good health. Some clones in this sample may be carry-over from other donors' samples. The CDR3 region has the DNA TGTGCCAGCAGTTTCGACAGGGAAGCTTTCTTT. Its translation: CASSFDREAFF.